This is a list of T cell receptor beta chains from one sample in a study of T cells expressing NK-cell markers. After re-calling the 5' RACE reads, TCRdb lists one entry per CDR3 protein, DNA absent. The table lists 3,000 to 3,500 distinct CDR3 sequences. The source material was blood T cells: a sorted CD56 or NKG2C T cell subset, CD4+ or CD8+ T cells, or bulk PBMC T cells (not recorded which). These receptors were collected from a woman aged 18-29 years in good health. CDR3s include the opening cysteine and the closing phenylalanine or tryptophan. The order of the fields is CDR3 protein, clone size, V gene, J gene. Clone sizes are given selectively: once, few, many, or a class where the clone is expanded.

CASSTGTEYNEQFF,.,TRBV6-4,TRBJ2-1
CASGRGFRSDTQYF,.,TRBV10-2,TRBJ2-3
CASSLLQGRGRTGELFF,.,TRBV7-9,TRBJ2-2
CSARDLQGNQPQHF,.,TRBV20-1,TRBJ1-5
CASSLRGAPTDTQYF,.,TRBV12-3/TRBV12-4,TRBJ2-3
CASSATGTKADTQYF,.,TRBV2,TRBJ2-3
CASSPDSGGYEQYF,.,TRBV5-6,TRBJ2-7
CASSARTEVAKNIQYF,.,TRBV25-1,TRBJ2-4
CASTTDGGSSYEQYF,.,TRBV6-1,TRBJ2-7
CASSPSGGGADTQYF,.,TRBV6-4,TRBJ2-3
CASSRDAQETQYF,.,TRBV5-4,TRBJ2-5
CASSDSSRGSYNEQFF,medium-sized,TRBV6-4,TRBJ2-1
CASSYPGLAGAGELFF,medium-sized,TRBV6-2/TRBV6-3,TRBJ2-2
CASSSGTDNNQPQHF,.,TRBV6-2/TRBV6-3,TRBJ1-5
CASSETTDLGPQHF,medium-sized,TRBV25-1,TRBJ1-5
CASSSPGSNEKLFF,.,TRBV28,TRBJ1-4
CASSGGRGCSEQYF,.,TRBV21-1,TRBJ2-7
CASSLESDRADIQYF,medium-sized,TRBV5-1,TRBJ2-4
CASSETGTEAFF,.,TRBV2,TRBJ1-1
CASSTRWLTPNNEQFF,.,TRBV13,TRBJ2-1
CSARTSGRDTGELFF,large,TRBV20-1,TRBJ2-2
CASSFSLDRAYEQYF,.,TRBV27,TRBJ2-7
CASSFRPVMNTEAFF,.,TRBV12-3/TRBV12-4,TRBJ1-1
CSARGGGRLAARETQYF,.,TRBV20-1,TRBJ2-5
CASTQDRVEFF,.,TRBV12-3/TRBV12-4,TRBJ2-1
CASSDDNEQFF,medium-sized,TRBV10-1,TRBJ2-1
CASSGDMGGTGELFF,.,TRBV6-1,TRBJ2-2
CASSYSSYNEQFF,medium-sized,TRBV6-2/TRBV6-3,TRBJ2-1
CSAGRLDYEQYF,.,TRBV20-1,TRBJ2-7
CASSPSVEIEQFF,.,TRBV6-2/TRBV6-3,TRBJ2-1
CASSQGGESSGANVLTF,.,TRBV4-3,TRBJ2-6
CSARGSNDYEQYF,.,TRBV20-1,TRBJ2-7
CASSSRLAGPQHF,.,TRBV7-2,TRBJ1-5
CTSSQELGGSGRRPDHDTQYF,.,TRBV1,TRBJ2-3
CSAKLGTSEETQYF,.,TRBV20-1,TRBJ2-5
CSATIGGSYEQYF,.,TRBV20-1,TRBJ2-7
CSASAGADSQTEAFF,.,TRBV20-1,TRBJ1-1
CASSQGIRGTNEKLFF,.,TRBV4-2,TRBJ1-4
CSARGLAENNEQFF,medium-sized,TRBV20-1,TRBJ2-1
CASSLETGTTEAFF,medium-sized,TRBV12-3/TRBV12-4,TRBJ1-1
CASSASGPEAFF,.,TRBV5-1,TRBJ1-1
CASSEGTSTDTQYF,medium-sized,TRBV6-4,TRBJ2-3
CASSQDRTHEQYF,large,TRBV14,TRBJ2-7
CASSGTGEGQPQHF,.,TRBV25-1,TRBJ1-5
CASSDRENTEAFF,.,TRBV6-2/TRBV6-3,TRBJ1-1
CASGKGLAGNYEQYF,.,TRBV12-5,TRBJ2-7
CASSLARGGTLETQYF,.,TRBV5-1,TRBJ2-5
CASSRIKDSEYEQYF,.,TRBV3-1,TRBJ2-7
CASELGTGESQPQHF,.,TRBV2,TRBJ1-5
CASSFRQTNEKLFF,.,TRBV5-6,TRBJ1-4
CSTRQGADTQYF,medium-sized,TRBV29-1,TRBJ2-3
CASSQDSSGGAGELFF,.,TRBV4-2,TRBJ2-2
CASSLGDSSYNEQFF,medium-sized,TRBV5-1,TRBJ2-1